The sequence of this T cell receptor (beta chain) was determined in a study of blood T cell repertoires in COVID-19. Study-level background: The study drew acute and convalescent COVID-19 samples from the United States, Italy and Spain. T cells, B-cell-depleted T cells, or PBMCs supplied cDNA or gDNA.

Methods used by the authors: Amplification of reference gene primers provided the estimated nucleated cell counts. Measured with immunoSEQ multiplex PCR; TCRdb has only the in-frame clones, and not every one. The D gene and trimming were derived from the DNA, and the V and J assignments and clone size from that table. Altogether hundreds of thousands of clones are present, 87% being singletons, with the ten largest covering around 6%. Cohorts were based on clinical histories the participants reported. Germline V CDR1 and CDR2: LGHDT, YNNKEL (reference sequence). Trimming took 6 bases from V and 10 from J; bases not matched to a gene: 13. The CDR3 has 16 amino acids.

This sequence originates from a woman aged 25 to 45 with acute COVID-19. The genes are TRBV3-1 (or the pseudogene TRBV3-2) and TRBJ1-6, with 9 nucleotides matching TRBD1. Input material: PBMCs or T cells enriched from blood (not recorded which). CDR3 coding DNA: TGTGCCAGCAGTTCCGGGACAGGGCCCTCAGGGTCACCCCTCCACTTT. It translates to CASSSGTGPSGSPLHF.